Below are 5 T cell receptor beta chains sequenced from a single sample in a study of cytomegalovirus exposure and HLA in healthy donors. PCR was performed using 60 Vbeta and 13 Jbeta primers. Sequenced by immunoSEQ multiplex PCR; TCRdb stores in-frame clones only, minus some. The table shows more than 85,000 clones, with about three quarters occurring only once. The sequenced sample consisted of PBMCs. The receptors were sampled from a woman aged 40 to 50 in good health and CMV-seropositive.

The J gene is TRBJ1-2, the V gene TRBV19; D is unclear. Germline CDR1 is LNHDA and CDR2 is SQIVND (reference sequence). V lost 11 bases and J 5 bases, leaving 21 bases between the germline ends. There are 14 residues in the CDR3. The CDR3 coding sequence is TGTGCCGGTACCACCGGCGGGGTTTTGTATGGCTACACCTTC. Its protein product is CAGTTGGVLYGYTF.

This clone was observed a handful of times. The chain couples TRBV28 to TRBJ2-1; 11 nucleotides agree with TRBD2. CDR3 length: 16 amino acids. J lost 4 bases, V lost 5 bases, and 7 bases had no gene match. Germline V gene lookup returns CDR1 MDHEN and CDR2 SYDVKM. The DNA for the CDR3 is TGTGCCAGCAGTCCCCCCGGGACTAGCGGTTACAATGAGCAGTTCTTC. It encodes CASSPPGTSGYNEQFF.

Only a few counts were recorded for this clone. This chain uses TRBV5-4 with TRBJ2-2; 16 positions match TRBD2. The V and J ends lost 3 bases and 4 bases, in that order; junction bases with no gene match: 6. CDR1 SGHNT and CDR2 YYREEE come from the germline V gene (reference sequence). This CDR3 spans 18 amino acids. The chain's CDR3 is CASSSPGLAGGGTGELFF. The CDR3 DNA sequence: TGTGCCAGCAGCTCTCCGGGACTAGCGGGAGGGGGCACCGGGGAGCTGTTTTTT.

This chain connects TRBV6-1 to TRBJ1-4; no clear D. V was pared by 2 bases and J by 3 bases, with 10 bases between. The CDR3 totals 15 residues. Germline V gene sequence: CDR1 MNHNS, CDR2 SASEGT. The CDR3 DNA reads TGTGCCAGCAGTGAACTTGGCGGATCTAATGAAAAACTGTTTTTT. It codes for CASSELGGSNEKLFF.

This chain joins TRBV5-1 and TRBJ2-6; TRBD2 matches at 10 bases. The CDR3 is 17 residues long. Germline V gene lookup returns CDR1 SGHRS and CDR2 YFSETQ. Trimming at V came to 5 bases and at J to 0 bases, leaving 5 bases not matched to a gene. CDR3 nucleotide sequence: TGCGCCAGCAGTTGGACTAGCGGTATCTCTGGGGCCAACGTCCTGACTTTC. Residues: CASSWTSGISGANVLTF.